The clone carrying this T cell receptor (beta chain) has only one observation. Templates that were synthetic TCR analogs were spiked into each PCR. Generated by immunoSEQ multiplex PCR, the TCRdb table keeps only in-frame clones and is missing some. The table shows 85,000 to 90,000 clones, with approximately 87% occurring only once. This sample was taken from a study of PD-L1 blockade in urothelial cancer. In the study overall: Bladder-origin urothelial cancer in males described about 85% of the roughly 30 patients.

Regarding time point: pretreatment peripheral blood. V lost 4 bases and J lost 7; bases outside the gene matches: 5. The CDR3 covers 14 residues. Germline assignment: CDR1 SNHLY and CDR2 FYNNEI. The chain joins TRBV2 to TRBJ1-4, with TRBD1 matching over 8 bases. The material sequenced was PBMCs, taken around atezolizumab (anti-PD-L1) treatment. The clonotype comes from a man in his sixties with urothelial cancer. The CDR3 region has the DNA TGTGCCAGCAGTGGAGGGACAGGAATTGAAAAACTGTTTTTT. Protein product: CASSGGTGIEKLFF.